This T cell receptor (beta chain) was captured by sequencing in a study of somatic mutations in cytotoxic T cells in rheumatoid arthritis. Study details: Selected populations of V beta antibody-stained T cells underwent flow sorting at nearly 100% purity; these encompassed V beta1+ cells subjected to TCRB sequencing. Study conclusions and caveats: Among patients with rheumatoid arthritis, but not healthy controls, CD8+ clonality increased with age. Measurement of CD8+ T-cell clonality revealed no significant difference between rheumatoid arthritis patients and age-matched healthy controls.

In the original workflow: Only a few patient CD8+ clones above 1% matched published virus-specific TCRB sequences. Some clones are missing from TCRdb's copy, which holds only in-frame ones; the method was immunoSEQ multiplex PCR. Clonal size and the V and J genes are those of that table, whereas D and trimming came from the DNA. The table includes 15,000 or so clones, over 65% detected once. Concerning this clone itself: What it recognizes is unknown.

The sample was CD8+ T cells sorted from blood. This sequence was found in an adult with rheumatoid arthritis.

The CDR3, as DNA: TGTGCCTGGAGTGTGCGGGGCTTGGAGACCCAGTACTTC. This translates into CAWSVRGLETQYF. The rearrangement links TRBV30 to TRBJ2-5; TRBD2 might be the D (6 bases). Trimming cost V 0 bases and J 5 bases, with 10 bases left between them. This CDR3 comprises 13 residues. Germline V gene sequence: CDR1 GTSNPN, CDR2 SVGIG (reference sequence).